These 7 T cell receptor beta chains came from one sample sequenced in a study of blood T cell repertoires in COVID-19. Profiling relied on immunoSEQ multiplex PCR, and the TCRdb table lists in-frame clones only, not all of them. There are roughly 240,000 clones in the sample; roughly 86% occur only once, and roughly 3% lies in the top ten. Source material: peripheral blood. These receptors were obtained from a woman aged 30 to 39 who had recovered from COVID-19.

V and J are TRBV6-6 and TRBJ1-6; TRBD1 matches 8 bases. Germline CDR1 MNHNY, CDR2 SVGAGI (reference sequence). This CDR3 is 16 amino acids long. Losses at the gene ends were 4 bases for V and 7 bases for J; bases not matched to a gene: 9. The CDR3 DNA follows: TGTGCCAGCAGTTGGAAAACCGGGACAGGCAATTCACCCCTCCACTTT. It yields the protein CASSWKTGTGNSPLHF.

The CDR3 is CASSIRGYEQYF. The DNA for the CDR3 is TGTGCCAGCAGCATACGAGGCTACGAGCAGTACTTC. The chain carries TRBV7-8 and TRBJ2-7, with D unresolved. CDR3 length: 12 amino acids. V shed 5 bases and J shed 3 bases, with 8 bases lying between them. Germline V lookup: CDR1 SGHVS, CDR2 FQNEAQ.

J is TRBJ2-2 and V is TRBV2; TRBD1 might be the D (8 bases). Germline CDR1 and CDR2: SNHLY and FYNNEI. V was cut by 5 bases and J by 6 bases, with 19 bases left in between. The CDR3 is 16 residues long. Here the CDR3 reads CASSPRTGRASGELFF. CDR3 sequence (DNA): TGTGCCAGCAGTCCCCGGACAGGGAGGGCTTCCGGGGAGCTGTTTTTT.

V usage is TRBV27 and J usage is TRBJ1-2, with 12 bases lining up with TRBD1. With 4 bases clipped from V and 4 bases from J, the junction kept 13 bases outside the gene matches. Germline assignment: CDR1 MNHEY and CDR2 SMNVEV (reference sequence). The CDR3 runs 18 residues. CDR3 sequence reads: CASSSLSGTGGAGYGYTF. The CDR3, as DNA: TGTGCCAGCAGTTCCCTATCGGGGACAGGGGGCGCAGGCTATGGCTACACCTTC.

The rearrangement joins TRBV5-6 to TRBJ2-4; a possible D gene is TRBD1 (5 bases). V was shortened by 6 bases and J by 7 bases, with 17 bases between the two germline ends. The CDR3 sequence is 14 residues long. From germline, CDR1 is SGHDT and CDR2 YYEEEE. CDR3 DNA: TGTGCCAGCAAATTGACAGTGAACGCGAACATTCAGTACTTC. This encodes CASKLTVNANIQYF.

This clone has a handful of counts. The chain links TRBV7-9 to TRBJ2-1; 11 positions agree with TRBD2. The trim removed 5 bases at V and 5 bases at J, leaving 8 bases unmatched. CDR3 length: 16 residues. From germline, CDR1 is SEHNR and CDR2 FQNEAQ (reference sequence). Here the CDR3 DNA reads TGTGCCAGCAGCCTGTCACTAGCGGGGGCTCACAATGAGCAGTTCTTC. This codes for CASSLSLAGAHNEQFF.

The chain uses TRBV19 and TRBJ2-2; 8 bases align to TRBD1. In germline, CDR1 is LNHDA, CDR2 SQIVND (reference sequence). V gave up 6 bases and J gave up 4 bases; unmatched junction bases: 4. CDR3 length: 14 amino acids. CDR3 in DNA: TGTGCCAGTAGGGACAGGGCGGGCACCGGGGAGCTGTTTTTT. This sequence encodes CASRDRAGTGELFF. Full variable domain (outside the CDR3, taken from reference TRBV19 and TRBJ2-2): DGGITQSPKYLFRKEGQNVTLSCEQNLNHDAMYWYRQDPGQGLRLIYYSQIVNDFQKGDIAEGYSVSREKKESFPLTVTSAQKNPTAFYLCASRDRAGTGELFFGEGSRLTVL.